The next 3 T cell receptor beta chains were all read from a single sample in a study of T cell responses to AZD1222 COVID-19 vaccine. Using immunoSEQ multiplex PCR, the repertoire was profiled, and TCRdb retains in-frame clones only, with some absent. This sample has under 150,000 clones; 85% to 90% occur once, and the top ten carry roughly 11%. The sequencing here drew on peripheral blood, taken on day 0 of MenACWY control vaccination. The receptors come from an adult in good health.

The rearrangement uses TRBV5-6 and TRBJ2-5, with unresolved D. CDR1 is SGHDT, CDR2 YYEEEE, per germline. Trimming took off 4 bases at V and 1 base at J, with 8 bases between the two ends. The CDR3 is 13 residues long. The CDR3 spells CASSPPTQETQYF. CDR3 in DNA: TGTGCCAGCAGCCCCCCCACCCAAGAGACCCAGTACTTC.

J is TRBJ2-7 and V is TRBV27, with D possibly being TRBD1 (5 bases). The V gene lost 2 bases and the J gene lost 4 bases, with 12 bases spanning the gap. CDR3 size: 14 residues. Germline CDR1 and CDR2: MNHEY and SMNVEV (reference sequence). The CDR3 here is CASSLDSSFYEQYF. CDR3 nucleotide sequence: TGTGCCAGCAGTTTAGACAGTTCTTTTTACGAGCAGTACTTC.

This chain uses TRBV3-1 (or the pseudogene TRBV3-2) with TRBJ2-3; 12 nucleotides align to TRBD2. The germline gives CDR1 LGHDT, CDR2 YNNKEL (reference sequence). The CDR3 totals 18 residues. Losses at the gene ends were 1 base for V and 5 bases for J; bases not matched to a gene: 10. The CDR3 nucleotides are TGTGCCAGCAGCCAAGGACTAGCGGGGGTAAAGGGCAAAGATACGCAGTATTTT. Its translation: CASSQGLAGVKGKDTQYF.